This entry is about one T cell receptor beta chain. This record comes from a study of neoadjuvant nivolumab and ipilimumab in lung cancer. Data came from immunoSEQ multiplex PCR; TCRdb stores just in-frame clones and leaves some out. The sample lists fewer than 40,000 clones; 89% were seen once. V gave up 4 bases and J gave up 6 bases; unmatched junction bases: 11. The CDR3 length is 16 residues. The germline V gene has CDR1 SQVTM and CDR2 ANQGSEA. The source material was peripheral blood, sampled before neoadjuvant nivolumab, alone or with ipilimumab. This sequence originates from an adult with non-small cell lung cancer. This chain uses TRBV29-1 with TRBJ2-2; 10 nucleotides align to TRBD2. The CDR3 region is CSVGGRLAGDAGELFF. CDR3 nucleotide sequence: TGCAGCGTTGGGGGACGGCTAGCGGGAGACGCCGGGGAGCTGTTTTTT.